The clone carrying this T cell receptor beta chain was detected only a few times. For CDR3 and TCR beta VDJ profiling, genomic DNA was the template used. TCRdb re-derived calls from the reads in MiXCR, one entry per CDR3 protein. This table holds some 120,000 distinct CDR3 sequences, roughly 50% found once. This entry comes from a study of CD8+CD57+ T cells in acquired aplastic anemia. Study summary: DNA per sorted CD4+ or CD8+ sample ranged about 0.18 to 30 ug, averaging around 3.2 ug. Mean read depth for CD4+ cells from healthy donors was 9 million to 13 million.

The source material was sorted CD4+, CD8+, or CD8+CD57+ T cells (not recorded which) from PBMCs. The sequence was collected from a human donor in good health, serving as a control.

The CDR3, as DNA: TGTGCCAGTAGCTATGGACAGGGTTACGAGCAGTACTTC. Protein sequence: CASSYGQGYEQYF. The chain links TRBV19 to TRBJ2-7, with TRBD1 matching over 8 bases. Per the germline V gene, CDR1 is LNHDA and CDR2 is SQIVND (reference sequence). With 6 bases clipped from V and 4 bases from J, the junction kept 5 bases outside the gene matches. The CDR3 loop spans 13 amino acids.